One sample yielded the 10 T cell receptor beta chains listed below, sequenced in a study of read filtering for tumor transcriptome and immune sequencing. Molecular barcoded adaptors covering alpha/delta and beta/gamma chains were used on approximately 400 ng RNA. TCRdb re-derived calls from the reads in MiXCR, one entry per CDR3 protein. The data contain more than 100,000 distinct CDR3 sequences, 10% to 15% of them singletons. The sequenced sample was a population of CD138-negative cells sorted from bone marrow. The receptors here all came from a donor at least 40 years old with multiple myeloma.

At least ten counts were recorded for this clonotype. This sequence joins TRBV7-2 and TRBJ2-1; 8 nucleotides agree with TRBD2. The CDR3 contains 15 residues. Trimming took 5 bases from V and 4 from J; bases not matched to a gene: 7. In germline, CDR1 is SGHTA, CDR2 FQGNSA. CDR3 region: CASSRTSGAYNEQFF. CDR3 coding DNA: TGTGCCAGCAGCCGCACTAGCGGAGCTTACAATGAGCAGTTCTTC.

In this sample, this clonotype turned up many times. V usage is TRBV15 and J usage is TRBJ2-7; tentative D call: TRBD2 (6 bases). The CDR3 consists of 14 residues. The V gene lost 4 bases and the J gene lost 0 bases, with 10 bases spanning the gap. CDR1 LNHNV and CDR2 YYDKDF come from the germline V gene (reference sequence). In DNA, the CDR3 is TGTGCCACCAGCACGGGACTTCGCTCCTACGAGCAGTACTTC. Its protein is CATSTGLRSYEQYF.

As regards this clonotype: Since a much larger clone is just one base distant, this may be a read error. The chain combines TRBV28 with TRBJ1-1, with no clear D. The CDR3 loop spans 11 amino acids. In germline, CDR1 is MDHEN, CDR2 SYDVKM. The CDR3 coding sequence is TGTGCCGGCAGCGTGAACACTGAAGCTTTCTTT. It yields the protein CAGSVNTEAFF. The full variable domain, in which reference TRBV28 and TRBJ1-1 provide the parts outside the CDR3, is DVKVTQSSRYLVKRTGEKVFLECVQDMDHENMFWYRQDPGLGLRLIYFSYDVKMKEKGDIPEGYSVSREKKERFSLILESASTNQTSMYLCAGSVNTEAFFGQGTRLTVV.

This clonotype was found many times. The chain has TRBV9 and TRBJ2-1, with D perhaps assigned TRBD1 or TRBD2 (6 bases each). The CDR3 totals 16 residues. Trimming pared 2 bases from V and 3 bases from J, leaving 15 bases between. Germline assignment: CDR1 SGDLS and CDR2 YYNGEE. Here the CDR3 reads CASSVGGGLHYNEQFF. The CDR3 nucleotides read TGTGCCAGCAGCGTGGGGGGCGGACTACACTACAATGAGCAGTTCTTC. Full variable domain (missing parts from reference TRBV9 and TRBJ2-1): DSGVTQTPKHLITATGQRVTLRCSPRSGDLSVYWYQQSLDQGLQFLIQYYNGEERAKGNILERFSAQQFPDLHSELNLSSLELGDSALYFCASSVGGGLHYNEQFFGPGTRLTVL.

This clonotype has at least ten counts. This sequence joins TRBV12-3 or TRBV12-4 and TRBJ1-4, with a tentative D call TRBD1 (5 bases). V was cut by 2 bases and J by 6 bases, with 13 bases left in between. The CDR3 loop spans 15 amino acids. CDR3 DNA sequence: TGTGCCAGCAGTTTACTGTCAGGGAGCGATGAAAAACTGTTTTTT. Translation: CASSLLSGSDEKLFF.

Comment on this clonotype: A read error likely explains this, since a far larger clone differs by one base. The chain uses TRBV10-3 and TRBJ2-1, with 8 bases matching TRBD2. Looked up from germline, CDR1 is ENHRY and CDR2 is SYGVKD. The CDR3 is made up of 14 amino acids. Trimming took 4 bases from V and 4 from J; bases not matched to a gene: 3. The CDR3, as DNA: TGTGCCATCAGTGTGCGGGAGGCATACAATGAGCAGTTCTTC. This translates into CAISVREAYNEQFF.

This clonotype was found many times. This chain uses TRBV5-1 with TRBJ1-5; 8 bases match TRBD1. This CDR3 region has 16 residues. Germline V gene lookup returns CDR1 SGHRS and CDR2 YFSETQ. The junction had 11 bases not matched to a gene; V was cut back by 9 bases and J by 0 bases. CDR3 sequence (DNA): TGCGCCACCCAATTCGGACAGGGATATAGCAATCAGCCCCAGCATTTT. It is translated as CATQFGQGYSNQPQHF. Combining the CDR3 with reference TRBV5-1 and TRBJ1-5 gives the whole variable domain KAGVTQTPRYLIKTRGQQVTLSCSPISGHRSVSWYQQTPGQGLQFLFEYFSETQRNKGNFPGRFSGRQFSNSRSEMNVSTLELGDSALYLCATQFGQGYSNQPQHFGDGTRLSIL.

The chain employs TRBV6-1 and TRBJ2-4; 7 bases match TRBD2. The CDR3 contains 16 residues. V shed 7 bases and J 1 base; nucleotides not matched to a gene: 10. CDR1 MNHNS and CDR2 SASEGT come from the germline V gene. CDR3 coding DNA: TGTGCCAGCAATAGTCTAGCGGCGGGGGCCAAAAACATTCAGTACTTC. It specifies CASNSLAAGAKNIQYF.

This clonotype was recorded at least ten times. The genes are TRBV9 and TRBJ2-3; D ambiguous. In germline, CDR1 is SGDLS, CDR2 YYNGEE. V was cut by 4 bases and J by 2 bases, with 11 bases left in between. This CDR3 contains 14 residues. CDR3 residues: CASSLGPDTDTQYF. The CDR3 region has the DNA TGTGCCAGCAGCTTAGGACCCGACACAGATACGCAGTATTTT.

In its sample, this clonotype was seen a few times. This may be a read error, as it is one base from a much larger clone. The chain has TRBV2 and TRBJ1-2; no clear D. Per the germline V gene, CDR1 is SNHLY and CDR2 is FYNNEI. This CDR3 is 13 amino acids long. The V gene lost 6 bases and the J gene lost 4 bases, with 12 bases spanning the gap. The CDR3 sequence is CASRGILSYGYTF. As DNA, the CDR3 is TGTGCCAGCAGGGGAATCCTTAGCTATGGCTACACCTTC.